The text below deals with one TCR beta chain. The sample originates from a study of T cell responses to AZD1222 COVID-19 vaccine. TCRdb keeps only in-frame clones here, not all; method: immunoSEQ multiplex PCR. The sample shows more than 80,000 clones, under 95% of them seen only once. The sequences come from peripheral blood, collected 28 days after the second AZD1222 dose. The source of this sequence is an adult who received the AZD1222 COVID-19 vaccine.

CDR3 DNA sequence: TGTGCCAGCAGTCCGCCTCCGGGACAAGGACTAGCGGGCCCGACAGCCGGGGAGCTGTTTTTT. Protein: CASSPPPGQGLAGPTAGELFF. The chain carries TRBV6-6 and TRBJ2-2; TRBD2 aligns across 11 bases. The germline CDR1 and CDR2 sequences are MNHNY and SVGAGI (reference sequence). This CDR3 region has 21 residues. Trimming cost V 5 bases and J 6 bases; bases outside gene matches: 23.